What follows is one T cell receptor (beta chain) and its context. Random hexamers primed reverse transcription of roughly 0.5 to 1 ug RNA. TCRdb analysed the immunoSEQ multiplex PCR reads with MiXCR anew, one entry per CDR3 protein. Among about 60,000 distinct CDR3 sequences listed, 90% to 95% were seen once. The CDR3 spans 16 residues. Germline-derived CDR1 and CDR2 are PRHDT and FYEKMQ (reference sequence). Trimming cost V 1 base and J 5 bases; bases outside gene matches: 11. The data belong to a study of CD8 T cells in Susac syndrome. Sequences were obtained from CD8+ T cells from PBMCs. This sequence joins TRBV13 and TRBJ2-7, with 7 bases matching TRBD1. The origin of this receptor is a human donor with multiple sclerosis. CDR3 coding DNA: TGTGCCAGCAGCTTAGCTACCGGGACAGCTGTACACGAGCAGTACTTC. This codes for CASSLATGTAVHEQYF.